This T cell receptor (beta chain) is drawn from a study of T cells in Graves' hyperthyroidism and ophthalmopathy. This clonotype turned up a few times. V was pared by 6 bases and J by 6 bases, with 13 bases of the junction left unmatched. The CDR3 totals 14 residues. CDR1 is SQVTM, CDR2 ANQGSEA, per germline. Exclusion of a patient resulted from uncontrolled infection, other autoimmune disease, pregnancy or lactation. What was amplified from RNA transcripts were TCR beta CDR3 regions. A first-round RT-PCR of the TCR CDR3 used the HTBI primer set. One entry per CDR3 protein, called by TCRdb with MiXCR from the multiplex PCR reads. The data contain about 520,000 distinct CDR3 sequences, roughly 25% of them singletons.

The TCR was taken from a woman in her twenties or thirties with Graves' ophthalmopathy. Material: blood. The rearrangement uses TRBV29-1 and TRBJ2-7; 8 nucleotides align to TRBD2. As DNA, the CDR3 is TGCAGCGTCACCAGTGCACTAGCGGTTGGCGAGCAGTACTTC. It translates to CSVTSALAVGEQYF.